The present T cell receptor (beta chain) was sequenced within a study of blood T cell repertoires in COVID-19. The overall study: Researchers got acute and convalescent COVID-19 samples from the United States, Italy and Spain. T cells, B-cell-depleted T cells, or PBMCs provided the cDNA or gDNA that served as material.

Under the authors' procedure: For nucleated cells, counts were estimated from reference gene primer amplification. Clones were sequenced by immunoSEQ multiplex PCR, and TCRdb holds only the in-frame ones, with some missing. V, J and clone size are those of that table, while D and trimming were read from the DNA. The table records 130,000 or so clones, approximately 81% of them present only once. With V trimmed by 3 bases and J by 1 base, 3 bases remained unmatched. CDR3 length: 15 residues. CDR1 and CDR2 (germline): LNHDA, SQIVND (reference sequence). Concerning this clone: Other DNA sequences in the same sample also yield this CDR3.

The sample was peripheral blood. The chain carries TRBV19 and TRBJ2-3, with 8 bases aligning to TRBD2. The sequence derives from a man aged 60 to 69 with acute or convalescent COVID-19. For the CDR3, the DNA is TGTGCCAGTAGTATCACTAGCGGAGGCACAGATACGCAGTATTTT. Its protein product is CASSITSGGTDTQYF.